This T cell receptor (beta chain) was captured by sequencing in a study of blood T cell repertoires in COVID-19. TCRdb keeps only in-frame clones here, not all; method: immunoSEQ multiplex PCR. The data show about 190,000 clones, around 85% seen once. Germline assignment: CDR1 LGHNA and CDR2 YNFKEQ. Trimming stripped 2 bases from V and 8 bases from J, with 12 bases between. This CDR3 is built from 13 residues. The receptor was derived from a man aged 45-65 years who had recovered from COVID-19. Material for sequencing was peripheral blood. This chain links TRBV4-2 with TRBJ1-2, with D perhaps TRBD1 (6 bases). CDR3 in DNA: TGTGCCAGCAGCCAACTCCAGGGGAACGGCTACACCTTC. Its protein product is CASSQLQGNGYTF.